The 14 T cell receptor beta chains below all came from one sample that was sequenced in a study of vaccination and CD4 T cells after COVID-19 (dated by TCRdb to between 2021 and 2022). These receptors lack a known antigen. The sample's time point label is to be understood as: late sampling 161 to 241 days after vaccination in a few convalescent patients. The meaning of the sample's treatment or condition label: roughly 10-day PBMC culture with coronavirus spike peptide pools or control peptides (ViraFEST assay). Preparation of the library involved PCR. The instrument was an Illumina iSeq 100. DNA from cultured CD4+ T cells was subjected to TCR sequencing with the Oncomine TCR Beta short-read assay at the Johns Hopkins FTIC core. TCRdb redid the processing of the public reads, applying fastp at Q25 and MiXCR, and retained in-frame beta chains. Each entry merges the rows of one CDR3 protein and shows their most common DNA and genes. The sample data list 20,000 or so distinct CDR3 sequences, and around 39% of these were observed just once. The top ten constitute about 9.8% of the sample.

This sample comprised CD4+ T cells from blood, cultured in vitro, obtained about 7 months after SARS-CoV-2 vaccination. These receptor sequences come from a human donor who had recovered from COVID-19.

This clonotype was seen only a few times. The chain employs TRBV7-2 and TRBJ2-3, with 9 bases aligning to TRBD1. The germline V gene encodes CDR1 SGHTA and CDR2 FQGNSA. There are 16 residues in the CDR3. With V trimmed by 5 bases and J by 2 bases, 8 bases remained unmatched. DNA for the CDR3: TGTGCCAGCAGCCTAGGGGGACAGGGATACACAGATACGCAGTATTTT. It yields the protein CASSLGGQGYTDTQYF.

This clonotype showed up just a few times. This chain joins TRBV6-1 and TRBJ2-5; 10 bases align to TRBD1. The CDR3 runs to 15 residues. The germline V gene has CDR1 MNHNS and CDR2 SASEGT. The ends lost 6 bases at V and 5 bases at J; junction bases unmatched: 9. CDR3 region: CASSTGTGAWETQYF. The CDR3 region has the DNA TGTGCCAGCAGCACCGGGACAGGGGCTTGGGAGACCCAGTACTTC.

The rearrangement joins TRBV20-1 to TRBJ1-1; perhaps TRBD1 as D (5 bases). The CDR3 loop spans 13 amino acids. Trimming took off 5 bases at V and 2 bases at J, with 12 bases between the two ends. CDR1 and CDR2 from the germline V gene are DFQATT and SNEGSKA (reference sequence). The CDR3 nucleotides read TGCAGTGCTGCGGGGGGTCAAAACACTGAAGCTTTCTTT. Translation: CSAAGGQNTEAFF.

The genes are TRBV20-1 and TRBJ2-2; D call uncertain. Germline V CDR1 and CDR2: DFQATT, SNEGSKA (reference sequence). The CDR3 spans 13 residues. The germline V and J ends were trimmed by 0 bases and 7 bases, with 9 bases remaining between them. The CDR3 region has the DNA TGCAGTGCTAGAGATCCCCTCCACGGGGAGCTGTTTTTT. Its protein product is CSARDPLHGELFF.

V is TRBV19 and J is TRBJ2-3, with TRBD1 as a possible D gene (5 bases). The V end was cut by 5 bases, the J end by 6 bases, with 15 bases between. The CDR3 is 14 amino acids. Germline assignment: CDR1 LNHDA and CDR2 SQIVND (reference sequence). Here the CDR3 reads CASSYQGGVDTQYF. The CDR3 DNA reads TGTGCCAGTAGTTACCAGGGTGGAGTCGATACGCAGTATTTT.

In its sample, this clonotype was seen once. The CDR3 coding sequence is TGTGCCAGCAGTTGGAGGGTGGCCAAAAACATTCAGTACTTC. Its translation: CASSWRVAKNIQYF. The chain joins TRBV28 to TRBJ2-4, with a weak D call TRBD2 (6 bases). V was pared by 4 bases and J by 1 base, with 8 bases between. This CDR3 comprises 14 residues. Germline V lookup: CDR1 MDHEN, CDR2 SYDVKM.

The J gene is TRBJ1-5, the V gene TRBV7-2; D is ambiguous. The CDR3 covers 13 residues. V lost 6 bases and J lost 6, with 12 bases in between. CDR1 and CDR2 (germline): SGHTA, FQGNSA. The CDR3: CASSPSFSQPQHF. The DNA of the CDR3 is TGTGCCAGCAGTCCTAGTTTCAGTCAGCCCCAGCATTTT.

Here the CDR3 reads CSVDPGQIMNTEAFF. The DNA for the CDR3 is TGCAGCGTTGACCCGGGACAGATAATGAACACTGAAGCTTTCTTT. J is TRBJ1-1 and V is TRBV29-1; 7 positions agree with TRBD1. The V segment lost 3 bases and the J segment 0 bases; nucleotides outside the gene matches: 7. The germline gives CDR1 SQVTM, CDR2 ANQGSEA. The CDR3 contains 15 residues.

This chain connects TRBV19 to TRBJ1-1; D unresolved. CDR3 length: 13 amino acids. Deletions cut 7 bases from V and 0 bases from J, with 9 bases between. Germline CDR1 is LNHDA and CDR2 is SQIVND (reference sequence). CDR3 coding DNA: TGTGCCAGTACGGAGAGGGTGAACACTGAAGCTTTCTTT. The encoded protein is CASTERVNTEAFF.

V usage is TRBV10-3 and J usage is TRBJ1-2, with TRBD1 as a possible D gene (5 bases). V was cut by 0 bases and J by 4 bases, with 12 bases left in between. Germline CDR1 and CDR2: ENHRY and SYGVKD. There are 15 residues in the CDR3. The CDR3 reads CAISESRDGLYGYTF. The CDR3, as DNA: TGTGCCATCAGTGAGTCGAGGGACGGCCTCTATGGCTACACCTTC.

This chain joins TRBV20-1 and TRBJ2-7, with unresolved D. The germline V and J ends were trimmed by 3 bases and 2 bases, with 5 bases remaining between them. The CDR3 contains 11 residues. The germline V gene has CDR1 DFQATT and CDR2 SNEGSKA (reference sequence). The CDR3, as DNA: TGCAGTGCTAGCGGTCCCTACGAGCAGTACTTC. Amino acid sequence: CSASGPYEQYF.

The chain recombines TRBV20-1 with TRBJ1-4; TRBD1 is a possible D gene (6 bases). The CDR3 has 15 amino acids. V shed 0 bases and J shed 10 bases, with 18 bases lying between them. Germline loops: CDR1 DFQATT, CDR2 SNEGSKA (reference sequence). The CDR3 region is CSARDLILTGRKLFF. The CDR3 DNA reads TGCAGTGCTAGAGATCTTATACTTACAGGGCGAAAACTGTTTTTT.

This chain links TRBV20-1 with TRBJ2-7, with 9 positions matching TRBD2. Germline V gene sequence: CDR1 DFQATT, CDR2 SNEGSKA (reference sequence). The CDR3 covers 13 residues. Trimming removed 5 bases from V and 0 bases from J; junction bases left unmatched: 2. The CDR3 DNA reads as TGCAGTGCTCATAGCGGGAGCTCCTACGAGCAGTACTTC. Its translation: CSAHSGSSYEQYF.

V usage is TRBV6-1 and J usage is TRBJ2-1; no firm D call. The CDR3 covers 16 residues. From germline, CDR1 is MNHNS and CDR2 SASEGT. The V end lost 3 bases, the J end lost 0 bases, and 12 bases lay between the germline ends. The CDR3 sequence: CASSDVGLSSYNEQFF. DNA for the CDR3: TGTGCCAGCAGTGACGTGGGGTTGAGCTCCTACAATGAGCAGTTCTTC.